This T cell receptor beta chain was profiled in a study of blood T cell repertoires in COVID-19. Authors' data handling: Cell counts per sample came from amplifying reference gene primers. Only in-frame clones appear in the TCRdb table, and some are missing; sequencing was by immunoSEQ multiplex PCR. That table gives V, J and clone size, and the DNA gave D and trimming. The sample has about 55,000 clones, more than 80% seen once. The CDR3 totals 15 residues. V lost 6 bases, J lost 6 bases, and 11 bases stayed unmatched. Germline lookup yields CDR1 SNHLY and CDR2 FYNNEI. The receptor was isolated from a human donor with active COVID-19. The donor label of this sample is uncertain. Sequencing input: peripheral blood. The rearrangement joins TRBV2 to TRBJ2-5; TRBD1 matches at 9 bases. As DNA, the CDR3 is TGTGCCAGCAGGGGAGACAGGGGGATGGAAAAGACCCAGTACTTC. Amino acid sequence: CASRGDRGMEKTQYF.